This TCR beta chain originates from a study of shared clonotypes between healthy human individuals. All participating donors were Caucasian adults from Nashville, Tennessee. Into CD45RA+ naive and CD45RA-negative memory subsets, the CD4+ cells were split. Method: immunoSEQ multiplex PCR; TCRdb's copy keeps in-frame clones and lacks some. The repertoire holds 640,000 or so clones, with roughly 78% as singletons. Deletions cut 3 bases from V and 11 bases from J, with 22 bases between. CDR1 and CDR2 (germline): SGHDT, YYEEEE. The CDR3 is 15 amino acids. The receptor was isolated from a woman in her twenties or thirties in good health. Source material: memory CD4+ T cells sorted from blood. Subset given: CD45RA-negative fraction. The rearrangement joins TRBV5-6 to TRBJ2-3; weak D call: TRBD2 (5 bases). The CDR3: CASSSLSEPPRGQYF. The CDR3 DNA sequence: TGTGCCAGCAGCTCGCTCTCAGAACCTCCTCGGGGGCAGTATTTT. Full variable domain (outside the CDR3, taken from reference TRBV5-6 and TRBJ2-3): DAGVTQSPTHLIKTRGQQVTLRCSPKSGHDTVSWYQQALGQGPQFIFQYYEEEERQRGNFPDRFSGHQFPNYSSELNVNALLLGDSALYLCASSSLSEPPRGQYFGPGTRLTVL.